Following are 28 T cell receptor beta chains from one sample sequenced in a study of shared clonotypes between healthy human individuals. TCRdb keeps only in-frame clones here, not all; method: immunoSEQ multiplex PCR. The table has under 750,000 clones, around 70% seen once. The sequencing sample was made of memory CD4+ T cells sorted from blood. The sample's subset: CD45RA-negative fraction. These receptor sequences come from a woman aged 25-40 years in good health.

In DNA, the CDR3 is TGTGCCAGCAGCCTTCTCGGACAGGGCGAGAACACTGAAGCTTTCTTT. Amino acid sequence: CASSLLGQGENTEAFF. The chain recombines TRBV14 with TRBJ1-1, with 8 bases that match TRBD1. The CDR3 sequence is 16 residues long. In germline, CDR1 is SGHDN, CDR2 FVKESK. V lost 4 bases to trimming and J lost 1 base; unmatched junction nucleotides: 8.

J is TRBJ2-3 and V is TRBV28; TRBD2 matches 7 bases. This CDR3 has 18 amino acids. The J segment lost 6 bases and the V segment lost 7 bases, leaving 22 bases of the junction unmatched. Germline assignment: CDR1 MDHEN and CDR2 SYDVKM. The CDR3 is CASKEGSGSIPAQDTQYF. The CDR3 DNA reads TGTGCCAGCAAGGAGGGTAGCGGGTCTATCCCAGCACAGGATACGCAGTATTTT.

The gene calls are TRBV28 and TRBJ2-6; D ambiguous. Germline lookup yields CDR1 MDHEN and CDR2 SYDVKM. The V end lost 3 bases, the J end lost 3 bases, and 3 bases lay between the germline ends. The CDR3 sequence is 13 residues long. The CDR3 nucleotides read TGTGCCAGCAGTTTTCGTGGGGCCAACGTCCTGACTTTC. This codes for CASSFRGANVLTF. Together with reference TRBV28 and TRBJ2-6, the CDR3 gives the full variable domain: DVKVTQSSRYLVKRTGEKVFLECVQDMDHENMFWYRQDPGLGLRLIYFSYDVKMKEKGDIPEGYSVSREKKERFSLILESASTNQTSMYLCASSFRGANVLTFGAGSRLTVL.

The V and J genes are TRBV6-1 and TRBJ1-5; D call uncertain. The CDR3 extends over 14 amino acids. The germline gives CDR1 MNHNS, CDR2 SASEGT. Trimming removed 4 bases from V and 1 base from J, with 8 bases in between. The CDR3 DNA reads TGTGCCAGCAGTGGGAGGGCCAGCAATCAGCCCCAGCATTTT. Translating gives CASSGRASNQPQHF.

The rearrangement uses TRBV4-2 and TRBJ2-3, with 7 bases fitting TRBD2. Germline trimming cut 0 bases from V and 9 bases from J; bases unmatched to any gene: 15. This CDR3 spans 17 amino acids. In germline, CDR1 is LGHNA, CDR2 YNFKEQ. CDR3 in amino acids: CASSQDWPPGTIMTQYF. CDR3 DNA sequence: TGTGCCAGCAGCCAAGATTGGCCCCCCGGGACTATAATGACGCAGTATTTT.

Comment on this clone: Other DNA variants within this sample encode the same CDR3. This chain joins TRBV2 and TRBJ2-7, with unresolved D. The germline gives CDR1 SNHLY, CDR2 FYNNEI. Trimming shortened V by 1 base and J by 4 bases, and 2 bases separated the two germline ends. The CDR3 spans 11 residues. The chain's CDR3 is CASSEVYEQYF. As DNA, the CDR3 is TGTGCCAGCAGTGAAGTATACGAGCAGTACTTC.

There are many counts of this clone. J is TRBJ2-6 and V is TRBV10-1; a possible D gene is TRBD1 (6 bases). This CDR3 comprises 17 residues. Per germline, CDR1 WNHNN and CDR2 SYGVQD (reference sequence). Trimming cost V 8 bases and J 2 bases, with 19 bases left between them. This CDR3 is CASSPPDSLAGANVLTF. In DNA form, the CDR3 reads TGCGCCAGCTCGCCTCCGGACAGTCTGGCTGGGGCCAACGTCCTGACTTTC.

The gene calls are TRBV4-1 and TRBJ2-1, with D perhaps TRBD1 (6 bases). Trimming removed 2 bases from V and 1 base from J, with 12 bases in between. There are 16 residues in the CDR3. CDR1 MGHRA and CDR2 YSYEKL come from the germline V gene. CDR3 bases: TGCGCCAGCAGCCAATTGGGACACCATTCCTACAATGAGCAGTTCTTC. As protein: CASSQLGHHSYNEQFF.

A few counts support this clone. The chain joins TRBV27 to TRBJ2-6; 9 nucleotides align to TRBD1. CDR1 is MNHEY, CDR2 SMNVEV, per germline (reference sequence). Unmatched junction bases numbered 9, after V lost 7 bases and J lost 2 bases. This CDR3 has 17 amino acids. The CDR3 sequence: CASTPGQGSPGANVLTF. The DNA for the CDR3 is TGTGCCAGCACCCCGGGACAGGGTAGCCCTGGGGCCAACGTCCTGACTTTC.

The V and J genes are TRBV25-1 and TRBJ2-7; 7 bases are a match to TRBD2. From germline, CDR1 is MGHDK and CDR2 SYGVNS. This CDR3 has 14 residues. V lost 6 bases, J lost 5 bases, and 10 bases stayed unmatched. The DNA of the CDR3 is TGTGCCAGCAGGAGGACGGGAGGTCAGCACGAGCAGTACTTC. It specifies CASRRTGGQHEQYF.

The chain uses TRBV28 and TRBJ2-6; no firm D call. Trimming took 6 bases from V and 0 from J, leaving 6 bases between them. This CDR3 is built from 14 residues. Germline values: CDR1 MDHEN, CDR2 SYDVKM. DNA for the CDR3: TGTGCCAGCAGGTCAAGCTCTGGGGCCAACGTCCTGACTTTC. Its protein is CASRSSSGANVLTF. Full variable domain (remainder filled in from reference TRBV28 and TRBJ2-6): DVKVTQSSRYLVKRTGEKVFLECVQDMDHENMFWYRQDPGLGLRLIYFSYDVKMKEKGDIPEGYSVSREKKERFSLILESASTNQTSMYLCASRSSSGANVLTFGAGSRLTVL.

The CDR3 is CASSMGQGNYGYTF. The CDR3 DNA sequence: TGTGCCAGCAGCATGGGACAGGGGAACTATGGCTACACCTTC. This chain links TRBV7-9 with TRBJ1-2; 10 bases agree with TRBD1. CDR1 is SEHNR and CDR2 is FQNEAQ in the germline V gene (reference sequence). CDR3 length: 14 residues. J gave up 2 bases and V 5 bases, and 2 bases lay outside the gene matches.

The rearrangement links TRBV11-1 to TRBJ1-2; tentatively, D is TRBD1 (5 bases). Germline V gives CDR1 SGHAT, CDR2 FQDESV (reference sequence). There are 14 residues in the CDR3. V was shortened by 4 bases and J by 8 bases, with 17 bases between the two germline ends. The CDR3 loop is CASSSLGGGEGYTF. CDR3 nucleotides: TGTGCCAGCAGCTCCCTGGGGGGAGGTGAGGGCTACACCTTC.

CDR3 bases: TGTGCCAGCAGCTTAGCGCAGGCAGGGGCTGGAAACACCATATATTTT. Translated, it gives CASSLAQAGAGNTIYF. The chain has TRBV7-9 and TRBJ1-3; TRBD1 might be the D (6 bases). Germline CDR1 and CDR2: SEHNR and FQNEAQ (reference sequence). V lost 0 bases and J lost 2, with 11 bases in between. The CDR3 has 16 amino acids.

The chain has TRBV18 and TRBJ2-5; D gene ambiguous. CDR1 and CDR2 (germline): KGHSH, LQKENI. With 6 bases removed from V and 5 bases from J, the gap between germline ends came to 13 bases. The CDR3 covers 13 residues. The CDR3 nucleotides read TGTGCCAGCTCCCCGGGCCTAACGGAGACCCAGTACTTC. Protein product: CASSPGLTETQYF.

The rearrangement joins TRBV11-3 to TRBJ1-2; TRBD1 agrees at 10 bases. The junction had 15 bases not matched to a gene; V was cut back by 5 bases and J by 6 bases. The germline V gene has CDR1 SGHNT and CDR2 YENEEA. There are 17 residues in the CDR3. In nucleotides, the CDR3 is TGTGCCAGCAGCCCCGGGACAGGGGTCTCTGGTAGCGATGGCTACACCTTC. It specifies CASSPGTGVSGSDGYTF.

This clone has a single count. This chain connects TRBV6-5 to TRBJ2-3; no definite D call. V was shortened by 2 bases and J by 2 bases, with 14 bases between the two germline ends. This CDR3 has 16 amino acids. Germline CDR1 MNHEY, CDR2 SVGAGI. CDR3 nucleotide sequence: TGTGCCAGCAGTTACGATTACGGGTCTTTCACAGATACGCAGTATTTT. Translation: CASSYDYGSFTDTQYF.

J is TRBJ2-5 and V is TRBV5-4; TRBD1 agrees at 9 bases. With 3 bases clipped from V and 5 bases from J, the junction kept 14 bases outside the gene matches. The CDR3 spans 17 residues. Germline CDR1 reads SGHNT; CDR2 reads YYREEE (reference sequence). The CDR3 coding sequence is TGTGCCAGCAGCTGGAACCCGGGACAGGGAGGTGGGGAGACCCAGTACTTC. It specifies CASSWNPGQGGGETQYF.

The J gene is TRBJ2-7, the V gene TRBV28; TRBD2 aligns across 10 bases. The CDR3 length is 15 residues. CDR1 is MDHEN and CDR2 is SYDVKM in the germline V gene. Trimming cost V 2 bases and J 4 bases; bases outside gene matches: 5. CDR3 sequence (DNA): TGTGCCAGCAGTTTAACTAGCGGGATAGTGTACGAGCAGTACTTC. Translating it yields CASSLTSGIVYEQYF. Filled out from reference TRBV28 and TRBJ2-7, the complete variable domain reads DVKVTQSSRYLVKRTGEKVFLECVQDMDHENMFWYRQDPGLGLRLIYFSYDVKMKEKGDIPEGYSVSREKKERFSLILESASTNQTSMYLCASSLTSGIVYEQYFGPGTRLTVT.

This rearrangement joins TRBV5-1 to TRBJ2-5; D not certain. The CDR3 has 11 amino acids. Germline V gene lookup returns CDR1 SGHRS and CDR2 YFSETQ. The germline V and J ends were trimmed by 7 bases and 3 bases, with 7 bases remaining between them. The CDR3 DNA reads as TGCGCCAGCCGAACTGAAGAGACCCAGTACTTC. Its protein product is CASRTEETQYF.

In the case of this clone: The same CDR3 can be traced to other DNA sequences in this sample. The chain carries TRBV10-3 and TRBJ1-5, with D unresolved. Trimming removed 0 bases at V and 5 bases at J, with 2 bases between. The CDR3 consists of 12 residues. CDR1 and CDR2 from the germline V gene are ENHRY and SYGVKD. The CDR3 protein is CAISESDQPQHF. CDR3 coding DNA: TGTGCCATCAGTGAGTCGGATCAGCCCCAGCATTTT.

This clone appeared many times. This chain's CDR3 is CASSSNRGKIPNTEAFF. The CDR3 DNA is TGTGCCAGCAGCTCAAACAGGGGGAAAATCCCGAACACTGAAGCTTTCTTT. V and J are TRBV7-9 and TRBJ1-1; 8 positions match TRBD1. Trimming took 4 bases from V and 1 from J; bases not matched to a gene: 11. The germline V gene encodes CDR1 SEHNR and CDR2 FQNEAQ (reference sequence). The CDR3 totals 17 residues.

With regard to this clone: Additional DNA sequences in this sample encode the identical CDR3. The chain recombines TRBV5-1 with TRBJ2-1, with 9 positions matching TRBD2. From germline, CDR1 is SGHRS and CDR2 YFSETQ. The length of the CDR3 is 15 residues. The ends lost 0 bases at V and 4 bases at J; junction bases unmatched: 2. The CDR3 DNA reads TGCGCCAGCAGCTTGGTAGCGGGGGCGTACAATGAGCAGTTCTTC. Its protein is CASSLVAGAYNEQFF. Looking up the rest from reference TRBV5-1 and TRBJ2-1 gives the full variable domain: KAGVTQTPRYLIKTRGQQVTLSCSPISGHRSVSWYQQTPGQGLQFLFEYFSETQRNKGNFPGRFSGRQFSNSRSEMNVSTLELGDSALYLCASSLVAGAYNEQFFGPGTRLTVL.

V and J are TRBV7-2 and TRBJ2-5; the match to TRBD2 covers 9 bases. Germline assignment: CDR1 SGHTA and CDR2 FQGNSA. The CDR3 is 18 amino acids. J lost 1 base, V lost 4 bases, and 13 bases had no gene match. The CDR3 spells CASSSRGVLTSGQETQYF. DNA of the CDR3: TGTGCCAGCAGCTCAAGGGGGGTTCTGACTAGCGGCCAAGAGACCCAGTACTTC.

The CDR3, as DNA: TGTGCCAGCAGCTCCGCAGGCTCTGGAAACACCATATATTTT. It translates to CASSSAGSGNTIYF. The chain joins TRBV5-8 to TRBJ1-3; D uncertain. Germline-derived CDR1 and CDR2 are SGHTS and YDEGEE. This CDR3 is built from 14 residues. Trimming pared 3 bases from V and 0 bases from J, leaving 7 bases between.

As for this clone: A far larger clone is a single base away, which makes a read error likely. The J gene is TRBJ1-5, the V gene TRBV7-9; 10 bases map to TRBD1. From germline, CDR1 is SEHNR and CDR2 FQNEAQ (reference sequence). The CDR3 extends over 17 amino acids. The CDR3 sequence: CTSSLWGGTGALGPQHF. The DNA for the CDR3 is TGTACCAGCAGCTTATGGGGCGGGACAGGGGCCCTAGGGCCCCAGCATTTT.

J is TRBJ1-5 and V is TRBV28; 7 nucleotides match TRBD1. The V segment lost 5 bases and the J segment 4 bases; nucleotides outside the gene matches: 14. The CDR3 sequence is 17 residues long. CDR1 and CDR2 from the germline V gene are MDHEN and SYDVKM. The DNA of the CDR3 is TGTGCCAGCAGTAAGTCGATCGACAGGGAGGTTAATCAGCCCCAGCATTTT. This translates into CASSKSIDREVNQPQHF.

V gene TRBV11-2 combines with J gene TRBJ2-7, with D maybe TRBD1 (8 bases). The CDR3 runs 13 residues. V was clipped by 3 bases and J by 7 bases, with 13 bases between them. Germline loops: CDR1 SGHAT, CDR2 FQNNGV. CDR3 loop: CASSFDRGGEQYF. The CDR3 nucleotides are TGTGCCAGCAGCTTCGACAGGGGAGGGGAGCAGTACTTC.